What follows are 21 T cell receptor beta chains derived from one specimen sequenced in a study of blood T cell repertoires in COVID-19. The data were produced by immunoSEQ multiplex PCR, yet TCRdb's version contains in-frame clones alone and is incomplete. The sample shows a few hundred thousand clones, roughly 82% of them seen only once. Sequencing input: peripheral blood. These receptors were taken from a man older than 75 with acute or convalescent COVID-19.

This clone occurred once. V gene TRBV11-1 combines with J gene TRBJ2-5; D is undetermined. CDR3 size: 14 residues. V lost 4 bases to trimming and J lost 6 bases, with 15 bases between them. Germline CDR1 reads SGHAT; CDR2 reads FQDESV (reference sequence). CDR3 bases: TGTGCCAGCAGCTCCCCGACCCTAGTTCAGACCCAGTACTTC. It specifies CASSSPTLVQTQYF.

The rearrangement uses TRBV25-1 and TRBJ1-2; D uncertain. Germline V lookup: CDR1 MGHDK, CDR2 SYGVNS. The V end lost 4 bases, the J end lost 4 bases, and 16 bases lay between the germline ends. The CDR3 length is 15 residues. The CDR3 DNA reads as TGTGCCAGCAGTGGCGGGATCGGGGATATCTATGGCTACACCTTC. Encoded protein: CASSGGIGDIYGYTF.

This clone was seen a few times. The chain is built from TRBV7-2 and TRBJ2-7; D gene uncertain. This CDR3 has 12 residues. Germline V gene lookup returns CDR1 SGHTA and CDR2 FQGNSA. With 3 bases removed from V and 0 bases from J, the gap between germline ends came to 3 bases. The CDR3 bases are TGTGCCAGCAGCTTCCGCTCCTACGAGCAGTACTTC. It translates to CASSFRSYEQYF.

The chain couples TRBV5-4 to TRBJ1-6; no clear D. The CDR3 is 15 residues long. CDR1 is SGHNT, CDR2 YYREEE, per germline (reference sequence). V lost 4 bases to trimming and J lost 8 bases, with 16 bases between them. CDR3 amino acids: CASSRVGSGDSPLHF. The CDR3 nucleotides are TGTGCCAGCAGCCGGGTGGGGTCGGGAGATTCACCCCTCCACTTT.

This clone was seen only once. DNA of the CDR3: TGTGCCAGCGCGCCTCAACCGGGACAGGGGCGCGGCGGCTACACCTTC. Its protein product is CASAPQPGQGRGGYTF. The chain has TRBV18 and TRBJ1-2, with TRBD1 identical over 10 bases. Germline V gives CDR1 KGHSH, CDR2 LQKENI. After removal of 8 bases from V and 8 bases from J, the junction contained 17 bases not matched to a gene. The CDR3 loop spans 16 amino acids.

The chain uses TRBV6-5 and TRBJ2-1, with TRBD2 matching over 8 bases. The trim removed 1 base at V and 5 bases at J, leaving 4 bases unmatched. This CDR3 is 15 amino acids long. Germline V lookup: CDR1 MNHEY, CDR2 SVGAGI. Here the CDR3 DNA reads TGTGCCAGCAGTTACTTACAACTAGCGGACAATGAGCAGTTCTTC. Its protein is CASSYLQLADNEQFF.

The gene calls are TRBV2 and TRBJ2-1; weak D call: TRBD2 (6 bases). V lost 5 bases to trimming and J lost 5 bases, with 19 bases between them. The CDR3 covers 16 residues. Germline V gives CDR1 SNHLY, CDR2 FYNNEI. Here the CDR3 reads CASSLPGLPGDNEQFF. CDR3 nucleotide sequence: TGTGCCAGCAGTCTTCCGGGACTTCCCGGGGACAATGAGCAGTTCTTC.

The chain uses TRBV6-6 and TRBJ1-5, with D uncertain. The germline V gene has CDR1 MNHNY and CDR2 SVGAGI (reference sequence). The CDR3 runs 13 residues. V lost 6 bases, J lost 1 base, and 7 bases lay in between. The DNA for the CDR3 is TGTGCCAGCAGCGAGGGAAGCAATCAGCCCCAGCATTTT. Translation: CASSEGSNQPQHF.

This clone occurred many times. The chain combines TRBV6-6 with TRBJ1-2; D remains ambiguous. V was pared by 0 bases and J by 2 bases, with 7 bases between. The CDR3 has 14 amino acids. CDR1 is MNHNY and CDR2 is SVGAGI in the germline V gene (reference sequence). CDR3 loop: CASSYSERNYGYTF. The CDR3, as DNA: TGTGCCAGCAGTTACTCGGAGAGGAACTATGGCTACACCTTC.

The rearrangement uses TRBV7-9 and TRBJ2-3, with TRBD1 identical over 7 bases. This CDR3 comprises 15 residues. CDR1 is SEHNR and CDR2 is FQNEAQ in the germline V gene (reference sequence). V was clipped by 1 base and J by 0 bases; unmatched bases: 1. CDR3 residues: CASSLEGQSTDTQYF. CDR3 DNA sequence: TGTGCCAGCAGCTTAGAGGGACAGAGCACAGATACGCAGTATTTT.

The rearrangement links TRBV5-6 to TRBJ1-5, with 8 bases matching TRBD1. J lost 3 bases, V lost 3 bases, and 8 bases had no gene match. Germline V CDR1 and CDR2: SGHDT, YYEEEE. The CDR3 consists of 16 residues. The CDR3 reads CASSSFLQGVNQPQHF. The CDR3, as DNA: TGTGCCAGCAGCTCTTTCCTACAGGGGGTCAATCAGCCCCAGCATTTT.

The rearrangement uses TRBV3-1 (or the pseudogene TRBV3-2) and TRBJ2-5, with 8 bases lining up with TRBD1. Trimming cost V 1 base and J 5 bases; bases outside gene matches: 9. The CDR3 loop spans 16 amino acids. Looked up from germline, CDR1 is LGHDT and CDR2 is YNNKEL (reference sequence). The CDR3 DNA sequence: TGTGCCAGCAGCCAAGCACAGGCAGGGGGCGCGGAGACCCAGTACTTC. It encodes CASSQAQAGGAETQYF.

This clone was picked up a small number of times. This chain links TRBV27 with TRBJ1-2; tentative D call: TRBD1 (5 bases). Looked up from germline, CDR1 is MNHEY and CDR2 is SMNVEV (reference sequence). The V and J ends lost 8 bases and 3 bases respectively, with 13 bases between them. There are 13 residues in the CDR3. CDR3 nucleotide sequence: TGTGCCAGCCGGGACTCGTTGGACTATGGCTACACCTTC. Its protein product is CASRDSLDYGYTF.

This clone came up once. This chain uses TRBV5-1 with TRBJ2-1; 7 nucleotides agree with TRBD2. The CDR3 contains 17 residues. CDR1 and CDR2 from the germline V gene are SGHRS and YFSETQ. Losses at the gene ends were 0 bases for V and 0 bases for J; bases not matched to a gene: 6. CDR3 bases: TGCGCCAGCAGCTTGGGGTCACTAGCGAGCTCCTACAATGAGCAGTTCTTC. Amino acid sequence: CASSLGSLASSYNEQFF.

CDR3 sequence (DNA): TGCAGTGCTAGTCTGGGCAGTAATTCACCCCTCCACTTT. This codes for CSASLGSNSPLHF. The chain couples TRBV20-1 to TRBJ1-6; D gene ambiguous. Trimming took 3 bases from V and 6 from J, leaving 9 bases between them. The CDR3 runs 13 residues. Germline-derived CDR1 and CDR2 are DFQATT and SNEGSKA (reference sequence).

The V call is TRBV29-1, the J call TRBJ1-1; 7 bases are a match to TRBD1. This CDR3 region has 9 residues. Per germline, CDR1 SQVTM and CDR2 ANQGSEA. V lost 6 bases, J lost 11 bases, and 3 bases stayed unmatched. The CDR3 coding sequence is TGCAGCGTAGACAGGGCGGCTTTCTTT. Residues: CSVDRAAFF.

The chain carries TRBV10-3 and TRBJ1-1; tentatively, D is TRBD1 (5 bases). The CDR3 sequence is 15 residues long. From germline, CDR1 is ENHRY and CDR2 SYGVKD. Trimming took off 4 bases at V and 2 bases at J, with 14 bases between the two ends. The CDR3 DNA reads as TGTGCCATCAGTGGATTGGACATCCAAAACACTGAAGCTTTCTTT. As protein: CAISGLDIQNTEAFF.

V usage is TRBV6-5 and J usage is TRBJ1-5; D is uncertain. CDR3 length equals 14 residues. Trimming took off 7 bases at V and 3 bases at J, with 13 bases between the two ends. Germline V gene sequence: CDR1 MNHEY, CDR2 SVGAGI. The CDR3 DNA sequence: TGTGCCAGCACCAAAGAGCTTCTCAATCAGCCCCAGCATTTT. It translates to CASTKELLNQPQHF.

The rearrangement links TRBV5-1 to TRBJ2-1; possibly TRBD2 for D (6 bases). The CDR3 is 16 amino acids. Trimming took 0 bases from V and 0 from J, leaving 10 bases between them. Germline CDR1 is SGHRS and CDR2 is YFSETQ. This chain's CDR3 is CASSLEGGSSYNEQFF. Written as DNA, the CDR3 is TGCGCCAGCAGCTTGGAGGGAGGAAGCTCCTACAATGAGCAGTTCTTC. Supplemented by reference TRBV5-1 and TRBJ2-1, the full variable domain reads KAGVTQTPRYLIKTRGQQVTLSCSPISGHRSVSWYQQTPGQGLQFLFEYFSETQRNKGNFPGRFSGRQFSNSRSEMNVSTLELGDSALYLCASSLEGGSSYNEQFFGPGTRLTVL.

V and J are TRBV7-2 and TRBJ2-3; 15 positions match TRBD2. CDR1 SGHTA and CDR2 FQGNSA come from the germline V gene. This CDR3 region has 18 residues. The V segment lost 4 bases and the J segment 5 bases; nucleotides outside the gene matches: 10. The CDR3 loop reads CASSSGTSGGFGRDTQYF. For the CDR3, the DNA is TGTGCCAGCAGCTCCGGGACTAGCGGGGGGTTCGGTAGAGATACGCAGTATTTT.

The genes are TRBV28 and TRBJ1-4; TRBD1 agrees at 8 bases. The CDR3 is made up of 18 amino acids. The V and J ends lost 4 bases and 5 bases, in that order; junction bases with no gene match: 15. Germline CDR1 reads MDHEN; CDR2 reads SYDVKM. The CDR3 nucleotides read TGTGCCAGCAGTTCGACAGGGGAAACAGGGGCTGCGAATGAAAAACTGTTTTTT. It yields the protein CASSSTGETGAANEKLFF.